This record covers a single TCR beta chain. Its antigen is unknown. Libraries were prepared by immunoSEQ multiplex PCR; TCRdb keeps only in-frame clonotypes and omits some of them. The profile shows 25,000 to 30,000 clones, 85% to 95% of them singletons. The sample originates from a study of T cells in tuberculosis. Across the whole study: IGRA-negative adolescents, IGRA-positive adolescents with latent tuberculosis and adults with active tuberculosis formed this South African cohort. Study-level findings and limits: Active tuberculosis TCR-alpha repertoires lay closer to GMM-specific TCRs than IGRA-negative controls, suggesting clonal expansion. Samples were chosen by availability of cryopreserved specimens.

Adolescents were screened for latent TB by skin test and IGRA. Sequencing input: PBMCs. The receptor was isolated from a donor between 10 and 29 years old with latent tuberculosis or without tuberculosis infection.

The CDR3, as DNA: TGTGCCAGCAGCTTAGGACTAGCGGAACAAGAGACCCAGTACTTC. Its protein product is CASSLGLAEQETQYF. V gene TRBV7-8 combines with J gene TRBJ2-5; 9 bases line up with TRBD2. Per the germline V gene, CDR1 is SGHVS and CDR2 is FQNEAQ. Losses at the gene ends were 1 base for V and 2 bases for J; bases not matched to a gene: 2. This CDR3 spans 15 amino acids.